The 16 T cell receptor beta chains in this list originate from one sample, sequenced in a study of blood T cell repertoires in COVID-19. Method: immunoSEQ multiplex PCR; TCRdb's copy keeps in-frame clones and lacks some. This sample has 200,000 to 250,000 clones, with roughly 89% found just once. The material sequenced was PBMCs or T cells enriched from blood (not recorded which). The receptor source for this set is a woman aged 40 to 55 with acute COVID-19.

CDR3 DNA: TGTGCCAGCACCCGGGGGGACGGAGTGGATGGGGCCAACGTCCTGACTTTC. Translated, it gives CASTRGDGVDGANVLTF. The chain is built from TRBV7-9 and TRBJ2-6; 7 nucleotides agree with TRBD2. This CDR3 contains 17 residues. The V segment lost 7 bases and the J segment 3 bases; nucleotides outside the gene matches: 12. CDR1 and CDR2 (germline): SEHNR, FQNEAQ (reference sequence).

This clone was observed once. This chain joins TRBV5-6 and TRBJ1-6; 8 positions match TRBD1. V dropped 4 bases and J dropped 10; count of bases not matched to a gene: 4. CDR1 and CDR2 (germline): SGHDT, YYEEEE. The CDR3 is made up of 13 amino acids. DNA of the CDR3: TGTGCCAGCAGCCCAGGACAGGGATCACCCCTCCACTTT. This translates into CASSPGQGSPLHF.

V is TRBV29-1 and J is TRBJ1-3; perhaps TRBD1 as D (6 bases). The V and J ends lost 7 bases and 3 bases respectively, with 16 bases between them. Germline assignment: CDR1 SQVTM and CDR2 ANQGSEA. There are 14 residues in the CDR3. The CDR3 nucleotides read TGCAGCGCCCGGCCCACAGGGAGTGGAAACACCATATATTTT. This gives the protein CSARPTGSGNTIYF.

The J gene is TRBJ2-2, the V gene TRBV2; D ambiguous. Trimming shortened V by 4 bases and J by 3 bases, and 6 bases separated the two germline ends. CDR1 and CDR2 from the germline V gene are SNHLY and FYNNEI. This CDR3 spans 13 amino acids. CDR3 amino acids: CASSVSYTGELFF. The DNA for the CDR3 is TGTGCCAGCAGTGTATCCTACACCGGGGAGCTGTTTTTT.

This rearrangement joins TRBV5-1 to TRBJ2-6; no definite D call. Germline V gene data show CDR1 as SGHRS and CDR2 as YFSETQ. V was trimmed by 4 bases and J by 0 bases, leaving 11 bases between them. This CDR3 spans 16 amino acids. The CDR3 DNA sequence: TGCGCCAGCAGCCCCCCGTCTAGCTCTGGGGCCAACGTCCTGACTTTC. This encodes CASSPPSSSGANVLTF.

The V and J genes are TRBV9 and TRBJ1-1, with TRBD1 matching 7 bases. Germline assignment: CDR1 SGDLS and CDR2 YYNGEE. Unmatched junction bases numbered 11, after V lost 4 bases and J lost 5 bases. The CDR3 extends over 15 amino acids. The chain's CDR3 is CASSLSGGRGTEAFF. The DNA for the CDR3 is TGTGCCAGCAGCCTCTCAGGGGGAAGAGGAACTGAAGCTTTCTTT.

The chain uses TRBV29-1 and TRBJ1-2; unclear D gene. Germline-derived CDR1 and CDR2 are SQVTM and ANQGSEA. Trimming cost V 3 bases and J 1 base, with 3 bases left between them. The CDR3 is 11 amino acids. The CDR3: CSVDGNYGYTF. CDR3 nucleotides: TGCAGCGTTGACGGTAACTATGGCTACACCTTC. Filled out from reference TRBV29-1 and TRBJ1-2, the complete variable domain reads SAVISQKPSRDICQRGTSLTIQCQVDSQVTMMFWYRQQPGQSLTLIATANQGSEATYESGFVIDKFPISRPNLTFSTLTVSNMSPEDSSIYLCSVDGNYGYTFGSGTRLTVV.

CDR3 region: CASSSDRKLGELFF. The CDR3 nucleotides read TGTGCCAGCAGCTCGGACAGAAAATTAGGGGAGCTGTTTTTT. The J gene is TRBJ2-2, the V gene TRBV7-9; the D gene is possibly TRBD1 (6 bases). Trimming left V 4 bases short and J 8 bases short, with 14 bases between. The CDR3 is made up of 14 amino acids. CDR1 and CDR2 from the germline V gene are SEHNR and FQNEAQ (reference sequence).

The gene calls are TRBV6-5 and TRBJ1-1; possible D gene TRBD1, 6 bases. Trimming shortened V by 6 bases and J by 11 bases, and 16 bases separated the two germline ends. The CDR3 loop spans 12 amino acids. CDR1 is MNHEY, CDR2 SVGAGI, per germline. CDR3 amino acids: CASSRPTGRAFF. The CDR3 coding sequence is TGTGCCAGCAGCCGACCGACAGGTAGGGCTTTCTTT.

The V call is TRBV19, the J call TRBJ1-1; D unresolved. Germline values: CDR1 LNHDA, CDR2 SQIVND (reference sequence). The CDR3 is 14 amino acids. Between the trimmed V and J ends, which lost 4 bases and 2 bases, there was a span of 11 bases. The DNA of the CDR3 is TGTGCCAGTAGTACTAAGACACAAAACACTGAAGCTTTCTTT. It codes for CASSTKTQNTEAFF.

The rearrangement uses TRBV5-1 and TRBJ1-3; D is perhaps TRBD1 (5 bases). Trimming removed 4 bases from V and 1 base from J, with 9 bases in between. The germline V gene encodes CDR1 SGHRS and CDR2 YFSETQ. CDR3 length: 14 amino acids. Here the CDR3 reads CASSQTVSGNTIYF. In DNA, the CDR3 is TGCGCCAGCAGCCAGACAGTATCTGGAAACACCATATATTTT.

This rearrangement joins TRBV5-4 to TRBJ1-6, with 7 bases that match TRBD1. The CDR3 runs to 14 residues. V trimming: 8 bases; J trimming: 4 bases; junction bases outside the gene matches: 6. Germline CDR1 is SGHNT and CDR2 is YYREEE (reference sequence). The CDR3, as DNA: TGTGCCAGATACACAGGGGCGTATAATTCACCCCTCCACTTT. It codes for CARYTGAYNSPLHF.

V gene TRBV19 combines with J gene TRBJ1-5; D gene ambiguous. Germline values: CDR1 LNHDA, CDR2 SQIVND (reference sequence). CDR3 length equals 13 residues. V was shortened by 3 bases and J by 3 bases, with 6 bases between the two germline ends. The CDR3 nucleotides read TGTGCCAGTAGTATCACAGCCAATCAGCCCCAGCATTTT. This translates into CASSITANQPQHF. Full variable domain (missing parts from reference TRBV19 and TRBJ1-5): DGGITQSPKYLFRKEGQNVTLSCEQNLNHDAMYWYRQDPGQGLRLIYYSQIVNDFQKGDIAEGYSVSREKKESFPLTVTSAQKNPTAFYLCASSITANQPQHFGDGTRLSIL.

Concerning this clone: At one of its ends the junction is not consistent with the germline gene, which may arise from a read error. In nucleotides, the CDR3 is TGTGCCAGCAGCTTTAGCAGGGCTAGCGGGGGATTC. It codes for CASSFSRASGGF. The chain couples TRBV7-6 to TRBJ2-7, with TRBD2 matching 10 bases. The CDR3 runs 12 residues. Per the germline V gene, CDR1 is SGHVS and CDR2 is FNYEAQ.

V gene TRBV7-2 combines with J gene TRBJ1-2, with TRBD1 matching over 9 bases. The length of the CDR3 is 18 residues. Germline V gives CDR1 SGHTA, CDR2 FQGNSA. With 4 bases clipped from V and 4 bases from J, the junction kept 16 bases outside the gene matches. CDR3 DNA: TGTGCCAGCAGCTACCCCCTGGACAGGGGTGGTAAAAGCTATGGCTACACCTTC. It encodes CASSYPLDRGGKSYGYTF.

The V gene is TRBV5-5, the J gene TRBJ2-7; tentative D call: TRBD2 (5 bases). Trimming pared 7 bases from V and 7 bases from J, leaving 21 bases between. This CDR3 region has 14 residues. Germline V gene lookup returns CDR1 SGHKS and CDR2 YYEKEE (reference sequence). The CDR3 protein is CASLPRTTTGEQYF. CDR3 nucleotide sequence: TGTGCCAGCCTGCCTCGGACGACTACGGGAGAGCAGTACTTC.